Below, one T cell receptor beta chain is given with its context. The same CDR3 arises from other DNA sequences in this sample as well. These data belong to a study of long-term antiretroviral therapy in people with HIV. Across the whole study: The study's earliest collections predate the 2015 immediate-ART recommendation by about a decade.

The V gene's germline CDR1 is SQVTM and CDR2 ANQGSEA. This CDR3 comprises 10 residues. V lost 4 bases, J lost 2 bases, and 2 bases lay in between. Samples were assayed with immunoSEQ v3.0 at survey level. Assay: immunoSEQ multiplex PCR; the TCRdb copy retains only in-frame clones and omits some. The sample yields approximately 29,000 clones, 75% to 95% seen once. The gene calls are TRBV29-1 and TRBJ1-1, with D hard to call. This sequence originates from a woman aged 40 to 50 with HIV. The source was unsorted PBMCs, collected 5 to 5.5 years after starting antiretroviral therapy. CDR3 residues: CSVGNTEAFF. In DNA form, the CDR3 reads TGCAGCGTTGGTAACACTGAAGCTTTCTTT. Together with reference TRBV29-1 and TRBJ1-1, the CDR3 gives the full variable domain: SAVISQKPSRDICQRGTSLTIQCQVDSQVTMMFWYRQQPGQSLTLIATANQGSEATYESGFVIDKFPISRPNLTFSTLTVSNMSPEDSSIYLCSVGNTEAFFGQGTRLTVV.